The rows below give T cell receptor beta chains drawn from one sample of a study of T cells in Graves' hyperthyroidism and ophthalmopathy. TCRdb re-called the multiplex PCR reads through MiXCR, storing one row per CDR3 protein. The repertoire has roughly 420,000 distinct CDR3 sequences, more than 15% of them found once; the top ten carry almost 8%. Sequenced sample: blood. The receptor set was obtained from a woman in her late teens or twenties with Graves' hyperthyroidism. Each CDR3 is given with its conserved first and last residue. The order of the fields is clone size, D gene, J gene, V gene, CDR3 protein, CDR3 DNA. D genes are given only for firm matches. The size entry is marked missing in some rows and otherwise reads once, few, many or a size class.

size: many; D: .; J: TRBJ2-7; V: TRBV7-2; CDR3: CASSLYRAYEQYF; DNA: TGTGCCAGCAGTTTATACAGAGCCTACGAGCAGTACTTC
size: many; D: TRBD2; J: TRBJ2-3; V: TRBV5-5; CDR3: CASSLLESSAGGDTQYF; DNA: TGTGCCAGCAGCTTGTTGGAATCCTCAGCGGGGGGAGATACGCAGTATTTT
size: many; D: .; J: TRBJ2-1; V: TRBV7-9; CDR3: CASGGSSYNEQFF; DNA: TGTGCCAGCGGTGGGAGCTCCTACAATGAGCAGTTCTTC
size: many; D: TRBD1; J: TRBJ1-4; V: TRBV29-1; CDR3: CSVETGTGPLNEKLFF; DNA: TGCAGCGTTGAAACCGGGACAGGGCCCCTTAATGAAAAACTGTTTTTT
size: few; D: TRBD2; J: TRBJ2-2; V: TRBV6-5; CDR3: CASSYTLERGTGELFF; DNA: TGTGCCAGCAGTTACACGTTGGAGCGGGGGACCGGGGAGCTGTTTTTT
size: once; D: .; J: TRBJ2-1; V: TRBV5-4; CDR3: CASSLILELSSYNEQFF; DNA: TGTGCCAGCAGCTTGATCCTGGAATTAAGCTCCTACAATGAGCAGTTCTTC
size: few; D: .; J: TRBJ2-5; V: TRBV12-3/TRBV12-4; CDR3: CASSFRQGGRETQYF; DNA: TGTGCCAGCAGTTTTCGACAGGGAGGTCGGGAGACCCAGTACTTC
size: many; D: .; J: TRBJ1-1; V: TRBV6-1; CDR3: CASSSEATNTEAFF; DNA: TGTGCCAGCAGTAGCGAAGCTACGAACACTGAAGCTTTCTTT
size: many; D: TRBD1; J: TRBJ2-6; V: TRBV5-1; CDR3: CASSSPQGAGANVLTF; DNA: TGCGCCAGCAGCTCACCTCAGGGGGCCGGGGCCAACGTCCTGACTTTC
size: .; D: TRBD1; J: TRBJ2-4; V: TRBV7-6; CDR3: CASSPDRATKNIQYF; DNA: TGTGCCAGCAGCCCGGACAGGGCAACCAAAAACATTCAGTACTTC
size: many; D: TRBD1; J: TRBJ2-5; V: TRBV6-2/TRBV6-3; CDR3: CASSQDRGWQTQYF; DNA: TGTGCCAGCAGCCAGGACAGGGGTTGGCAGACCCAGTACTTC
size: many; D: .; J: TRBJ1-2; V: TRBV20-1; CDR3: CSARAGQGTYGYTF; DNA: TGCAGTGCTAGAGCGGGGCAGGGAACCTATGGCTACACCTTC
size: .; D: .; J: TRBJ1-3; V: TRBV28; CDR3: CASSSAFFSGNTIYF; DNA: TGTGCCAGCAGTAGTGCCTTTTTCTCTGGAAACACCATATATTTT
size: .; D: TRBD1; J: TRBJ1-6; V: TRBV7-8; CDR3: CASSPASIGTDNSPLHF; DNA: TGTGCCAGCAGTCCAGCAAGTATAGGGACAGATAATTCACCCCTCCACTTT
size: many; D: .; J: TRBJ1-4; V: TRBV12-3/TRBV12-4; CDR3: CASSLATATNEKLFF; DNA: TGTGCCAGCAGTTTAGCGACAGCAACTAATGAAAAACTGTTTTTT
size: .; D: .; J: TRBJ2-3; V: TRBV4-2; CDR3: CASSQDLMAEHTDTQYF; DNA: TGTGCCAGCAGCCAAGATTTGATGGCGGAACACACAGATACGCAGTATTTT
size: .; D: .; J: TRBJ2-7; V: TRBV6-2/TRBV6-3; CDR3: CASSYTWDGGEQYF; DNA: TGTGCCAGCAGTTACACCTGGGACGGTGGCGAGCAGTACTTC
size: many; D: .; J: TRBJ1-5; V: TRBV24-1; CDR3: CATSEGRNKREQPQHF; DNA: TGTGCCACCAGTGAAGGCAGGAACAAAAGGGAACAGCCCCAGCATTTT
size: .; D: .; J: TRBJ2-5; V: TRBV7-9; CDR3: CASSLGVGARQETQYF; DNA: TGTGCCAGCAGCTTAGGTGTAGGGGCAAGGCAAGAGACCCAGTACTTC
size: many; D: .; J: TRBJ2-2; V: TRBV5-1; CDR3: CASSLGSPFEDTGELFF; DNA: TGCGCCAGCAGCTTGGGCAGTCCCTTCGAGGACACCGGGGAGCTGTTTTTT
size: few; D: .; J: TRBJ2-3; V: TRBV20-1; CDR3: CSARDRVGTDTQYF; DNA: TGCAGTGCTAGAGATCGAGTCGGCACAGATACGCAGTATTTT
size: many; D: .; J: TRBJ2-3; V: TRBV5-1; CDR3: CASSSRGASTDTQYF; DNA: TGCGCCAGCAGCTCAAGAGGGGCTAGCACAGATACGCAGTATTTT
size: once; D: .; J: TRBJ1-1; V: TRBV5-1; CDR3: CASSPGRNLNTEAFF; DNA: TGCGCCAGCAGCCCCGGAAGGAACTTGAACACTGAAGCTTTCTTT
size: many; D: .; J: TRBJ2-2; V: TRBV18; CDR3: CASSTGTGELFF; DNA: TGTGCCAGTTCCACAGGGACCGGGGAGCTGTTTTTT
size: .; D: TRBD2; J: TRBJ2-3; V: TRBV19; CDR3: CASRILSGRGADTQYF; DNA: TGTGCCAGTAGGATTCTCAGCGGGAGGGGGGCAGATACGCAGTATTTT
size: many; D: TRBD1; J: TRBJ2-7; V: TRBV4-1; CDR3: CASSQPGQGHSSYEQYF; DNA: TGCGCCAGCAGCCAACCAGGACAGGGCCATTCCTCCTACGAGCAGTACTTC
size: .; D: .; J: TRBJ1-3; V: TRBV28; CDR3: CASSFHPDSRVGNTIYF; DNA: TGTGCCAGCAGTTTTCATCCGGACTCCAGGGTGGGAAACACCATATATTTT
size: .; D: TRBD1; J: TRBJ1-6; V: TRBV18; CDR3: CASATGGYNSPLHF; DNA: TGTGCCAGCGCGACAGGGGGCTATAATTCACCCCTCCACTTT
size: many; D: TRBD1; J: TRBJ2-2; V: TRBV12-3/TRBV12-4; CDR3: CASNRGTGLTGELFF; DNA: TGTGCCAGCAATCGGGGGACAGGGTTAACCGGGGAGCTGTTTTTT
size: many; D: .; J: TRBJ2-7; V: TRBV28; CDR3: CASRNRGMTYEQYF; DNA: TGTGCCAGCAGAAATCGCGGGATGACCTACGAGCAGTACTTC
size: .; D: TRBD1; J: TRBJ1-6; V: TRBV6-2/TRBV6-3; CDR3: CASSVQGTANNSPLHF; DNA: TGTGCCAGCAGTGTTCAGGGGACAGCGAATAATTCACCCCTCCACTTT
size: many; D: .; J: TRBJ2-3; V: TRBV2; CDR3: CASFPLGSTTDTQYF; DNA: TGTGCCAGCTTCCCGCTGGGCAGCACCACAGATACGCAGTATTTT
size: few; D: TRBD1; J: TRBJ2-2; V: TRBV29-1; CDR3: CSVLKGGGTGELFF; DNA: TGCAGCGTGCTTAAAGGGGGCGGCACCGGGGAGCTGTTTTTT
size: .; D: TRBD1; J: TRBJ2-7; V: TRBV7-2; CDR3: CASSWTGGAGEQYF; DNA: TGTGCCAGCAGCTGGACAGGGGGGGCGGGCGAGCAGTACTTC
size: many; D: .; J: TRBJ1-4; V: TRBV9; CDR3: CASSDGRGTNEKLFF; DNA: TGTGCCAGCAGCGATGGACGGGGAACTAATGAAAAACTGTTTTTT
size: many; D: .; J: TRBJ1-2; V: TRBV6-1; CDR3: CAIRDRTNYGYTF; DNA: TGTGCCATCCGAGACAGGACTAACTATGGCTACACCTTC
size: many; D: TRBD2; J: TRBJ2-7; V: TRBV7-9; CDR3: CASSLILAGRYEQYF; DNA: TGTGCCAGCAGCTTAATACTAGCGGGACGATACGAGCAGTACTTC
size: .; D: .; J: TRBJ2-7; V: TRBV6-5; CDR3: CASSYGTPTYEQYF; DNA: TGTGCCAGCAGTTACGGGACACCTACCTACGAGCAGTACTTC
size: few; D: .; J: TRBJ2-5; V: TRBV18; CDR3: CASSPRAGETQYF; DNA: TGTGCCAGCTCACCACGGGCGGGAGAGACCCAGTACTTC
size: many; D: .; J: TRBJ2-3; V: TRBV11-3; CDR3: CASSQWREDSTDTQYF; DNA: TGTGCCAGCAGCCAGTGGAGAGAAGATAGCACAGATACGCAGTATTTT
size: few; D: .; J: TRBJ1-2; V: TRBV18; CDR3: CASSRGTETNYGYTF; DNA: TGTGCCAGCTCACGGGGGACGGAGACTAACTATGGCTACACCTTC